Shown below are 32 T cell receptor beta chains from a single sample sequenced in a study of blood T cells in healthy people across ages. Primers used in a second PCR of roughly 6 to 11 cycles were a sample-barcoded 5' primer and a J-beta primer mix. TCRdb processed the 5' RACE reads anew with MiXCR; each CDR3 protein has one entry. The sample lists roughly 1,500,000 distinct CDR3 sequences, about 43% seen once, with roughly 7.7% in the top ten. Material for sequencing was blood. These receptors were obtained from a woman aged 18-35 years in good health.

This rearrangement joins TRBV20-1 to TRBJ2-2; TRBD2 agrees at 8 bases. The CDR3 is 15 amino acids. Germline V gene lookup returns CDR1 DFQATT and CDR2 SNEGSKA (reference sequence). Trimming removed 2 bases from V and 7 bases from J; junction bases left unmatched: 9. The chain's CDR3 is CSARLAGALSGELFF. Here the CDR3 DNA reads TGCAGTGCTAGACTAGCGGGTGCTCTAAGCGGGGAGCTGTTTTTT.

This rearrangement joins TRBV29-1 to TRBJ1-1; tentatively, D is TRBD1 (6 bases). The CDR3 is 11 residues long. Germline V gene data show CDR1 as SQVTM and CDR2 as ANQGSEA. Here the CDR3 DNA reads TGCAGGGGCCGGGGGGCCACTGAAGCTTTCTTT. Its translation: CRGRGATEAFF.

The chain joins TRBV12-3 or TRBV12-4 to TRBJ1-1, with TRBD1 matching 8 bases. The CDR3 sequence is 13 residues long. V lost 3 bases, J lost 7 bases, and 4 bases stayed unmatched. Here the CDR3 DNA reads TGTGCCAGCAGTTTGCCGGACAGGGTTGAAGCTTTCTTT. This translates into CASSLPDRVEAFF.

Only a few counts were recorded for this clonotype. The J gene is TRBJ1-5, the V gene TRBV7-9; tentatively, D is TRBD1 (5 bases). This CDR3 is built from 16 residues. Germline V gene data show CDR1 as SEHNR and CDR2 as FQNEAQ (reference sequence). V was cut by 5 bases and J by 9 bases, with 23 bases left in between. The CDR3 nucleotides read TGTGCCAGCAGCAGAGGGGTGGAGGGACGATCTCTGCCCCAGCATTTT. Its translation is CASSRGVEGRSLPQHF.

The rearrangement links TRBV20-1 to TRBJ2-1; D is undetermined. Trimming removed 2 bases from V and 7 bases from J, with 21 bases in between. Looked up from germline, CDR1 is DFQATT and CDR2 is SNEGSKA (reference sequence). The CDR3 consists of 16 residues. CDR3 protein: CSARNPSYTVGNEQFF. DNA for the CDR3: TGCAGTGCTAGAAACCCGAGTTATACAGTGGGAAATGAGCAGTTCTTC.

This chain uses TRBV7-9 with TRBJ2-1; D gene ambiguous. The germline CDR1 and CDR2 sequences are SEHNR and FQNEAQ (reference sequence). The CDR3 has 15 residues. V lost 0 bases to trimming and J lost 8 bases, with 14 bases between them. DNA of the CDR3: TGTGCCAGCAGCTTAGCGGCCGTGGGGTCGCATGAGCAGTTCTTC. As protein: CASSLAAVGSHEQFF.

The chain recombines TRBV15 with TRBJ2-6, with TRBD2 identical over 10 bases. Trimming took 5 bases from V and 0 from J; bases not matched to a gene: 7. The length of the CDR3 is 18 residues. Germline V lookup: CDR1 LNHNV, CDR2 YYDKDF (reference sequence). The CDR3 loop reads CATSRGLAEPSGANVLTF. The CDR3 region has the DNA TGTGCCACCAGCCGAGGACTAGCGGAGCCCTCTGGGGCCAACGTCCTGACTTTC.

This clonotype was recorded a few times. The chain's CDR3 is CATSRVTGVRVGYNEQFF. Written as DNA, the CDR3 is TGTGCCACCAGCAGAGTTACAGGGGTTCGGGTGGGCTACAATGAGCAGTTCTTC. The chain recombines TRBV15 with TRBJ2-1, with 7 bases lining up with TRBD1. Germline CDR1 reads LNHNV; CDR2 reads YYDKDF (reference sequence). The CDR3 consists of 18 residues. J gave up 3 bases and V 1 base, and 12 bases lay outside the gene matches.

This rearrangement joins TRBV4-1 to TRBJ2-1; possible D gene TRBD1, 5 bases. V was trimmed by 1 base and J by 5 bases, leaving 9 bases between them. Germline CDR1 MGHRA, CDR2 YSYEKL. CDR3 length: 14 residues. The DNA of the CDR3 is TGCGCCAGCAGCCAAGGGGGCGGTCACAATGAGCAGTTCTTC. This translates into CASSQGGGHNEQFF.

The chain joins TRBV5-1 to TRBJ2-1, with 15 nucleotides matching TRBD2. The CDR3 length is 16 residues. Germline trimming cut 4 bases from V and 7 bases from J; bases unmatched to any gene: 6. CDR1 is SGHRS, CDR2 YFSETQ, per germline. The CDR3 DNA is TGCGCCAGCAGCGGGACTAGCGGGGGGCTTGGGAATGAGCAGTTCTTC. Translation gives CASSGTSGGLGNEQFF.

V usage is TRBV5-1 and J usage is TRBJ1-4; possibly TRBD1 for D (5 bases). V lost 1 base to trimming and J lost 7 bases, with 14 bases between them. Germline CDR1 SGHRS, CDR2 YFSETQ. This CDR3 has 15 amino acids. The CDR3 is CASSLSGVRGEKLFF. The DNA of the CDR3 is TGCGCCAGCAGCTTGTCGGGGGTGCGAGGTGAAAAACTGTTTTTT.

The chain joins TRBV5-1 to TRBJ1-2; D gene unclear. Germline lookup yields CDR1 SGHRS and CDR2 YFSETQ. Trimming pared 0 bases from V and 0 bases from J, leaving 9 bases between. This CDR3 comprises 15 residues. This CDR3 reads CASSLEAGPNYGYTF. The CDR3 region has the DNA TGCGCCAGCAGCTTGGAGGCAGGACCTAACTATGGCTACACCTTC.

The chain employs TRBV5-1 and TRBJ2-3; the match to TRBD2 covers 13 bases. The ends lost 3 bases at V and 5 bases at J; junction bases unmatched: 9. In germline, CDR1 is SGHRS, CDR2 YFSETQ. CDR3 size: 17 residues. CDR3 loop: CASSSLTSGGQGDTQYF. Here the CDR3 DNA reads TGCGCCAGCAGCTCCTTGACTAGCGGGGGGCAGGGAGATACGCAGTATTTT.

This clonotype was seen ten or more times. The genes are TRBV29-1 and TRBJ2-5, with D perhaps matching TRBD1 (6 bases). The CDR3 is made up of 12 amino acids. Germline V gene sequence: CDR1 SQVTM, CDR2 ANQGSEA. Trimming left V 3 bases short and J 5 bases short, with 10 bases between. CDR3 DNA sequence: TGCAGCGTTGACAGGGGCGGGGAGACCCAGTACTTC. Its translation: CSVDRGGETQYF.

This chain connects TRBV7-9 to TRBJ2-7; unclear D gene. Germline lookup yields CDR1 SEHNR and CDR2 FQNEAQ (reference sequence). Trimming took off 5 bases at V and 0 bases at J, with 11 bases between the two ends. The CDR3 loop spans 14 amino acids. This chain's CDR3 is CASSPLGPSYEQYF. In nucleotides, the CDR3 is TGTGCCAGCAGCCCCTTAGGACCCTCCTACGAGCAGTACTTC.

The chain links TRBV12-5 to TRBJ2-7; no clear D. Trimming left V 5 bases short and J 3 bases short, with 5 bases between. The germline V gene encodes CDR1 LGHNT and CDR2 FRNRAP. This CDR3 region has 11 residues. CDR3 region: CASGISYEQYF. As DNA, the CDR3 is TGTGCTAGTGGTATAAGCTACGAGCAGTACTTC.

This clonotype came up many times. The V and J genes are TRBV5-1 and TRBJ2-7, with no clear D. The V gene lost 2 bases and the J gene lost 0 bases, with 12 bases spanning the gap. This CDR3 region has 15 residues. Germline loops: CDR1 SGHRS, CDR2 YFSETQ. The CDR3 protein is CASSLGPGSSYEQYF. The CDR3 DNA is TGCGCCAGCAGCTTAGGACCAGGCAGCTCCTACGAGCAGTACTTC.

A remark on this clonotype: A much larger clone lies one base from this, so it may be a read error. The chain uses TRBV3-1 and TRBJ2-7; perhaps TRBD1 as D (5 bases). This CDR3 has 16 residues. In germline, CDR1 is LGHDT, CDR2 YNNKEL (reference sequence). V lost 0 bases and J 5 bases, leaving 17 bases between the germline ends. The CDR3 nucleotides read TGTGCCAGCAGCCAAGATCGTTCCGAGCCCAGGGACGAGCAGTACTTC. This codes for CASSQDRSEPRDEQYF.

This rearrangement joins TRBV20-1 to TRBJ2-4; either TRBD1 or TRBD2 may supply D (5 bases each). The CDR3 is 14 residues long. Trimming took 5 bases from V and 0 from J, leaving 11 bases between them. Germline V gene sequence: CDR1 DFQATT, CDR2 SNEGSKA (reference sequence). CDR3 amino acids: CSAPPGQAKNIQYF. The CDR3 nucleotides read TGCAGTGCTCCACCGGGGCAAGCCAAAAACATTCAGTACTTC.

There are a few counts of this clonotype. V is TRBV6-7 and J is TRBJ2-1; D may be TRBD1 or TRBD2 (5 bases each). TRBV6-7 is annotated as an ORF whose role is uncertain. This CDR3 has 14 residues. Trimming took off 4 bases at V and 10 bases at J, with 17 bases between the two ends. CDR3 sequence (DNA): TGTGCCAGCAGTTGCCTCCACAGGAGGCTAGAGCAGTTCTTC. It yields the protein CASSCLHRRLEQFF.

This sequence joins TRBV12-5 and TRBJ2-5; D may be TRBD2 (6 bases). The CDR3 covers 15 residues. Germline CDR1 LGHNT, CDR2 FRNRAP. V was pared by 6 bases and J by 2 bases, with 16 bases between. The CDR3 bases are TGTGCTAGTGGGTGGGACGGGACTCTACAAGAGACCCAGTACTTC. The encoded protein is CASGWDGTLQETQYF.

The chain uses TRBV4-1 and TRBJ1-2; TRBD1 is a possible D gene (6 bases). CDR3 length equals 14 residues. V was cut by 5 bases and J by 8 bases, with 18 bases left in between. Looked up from germline, CDR1 is MGHRA and CDR2 is YSYEKL. The CDR3 region has the DNA TGCGCCAGCAGCTCCCCGGGTGGGGGGCGAGGCTACACCTTC. Protein sequence: CASSSPGGGRGYTF.

The chain recombines TRBV28 with TRBJ2-3; perhaps TRBD2 as D (6 bases). The CDR3 runs 15 residues. In germline, CDR1 is MDHEN, CDR2 SYDVKM. V was shortened by 8 bases and J by 3 bases, with 18 bases between the two germline ends. The CDR3, as DNA: TGTGCCAGCGGTCCCTGGTCGGAGGGTACAGATACGCAGTATTTT. Its protein is CASGPWSEGTDTQYF.

V is TRBV7-9 and J is TRBJ1-4; D unclear. Germline V gene sequence: CDR1 SEHNR, CDR2 FQNEAQ (reference sequence). The CDR3 runs to 14 residues. Trimming removed 8 bases from V and 5 bases from J, with 15 bases in between. CDR3 sequence reads: CASGLSPENEKLFF. The CDR3 bases are TGTGCCAGCGGCCTAAGTCCCGAGAATGAAAAACTGTTTTTT.

This clonotype was observed a handful of times. The V and J genes are TRBV6-1 and TRBJ2-7; the D is unclear. The V gene lost 1 base and the J gene lost 3 bases, with 13 bases spanning the gap. From germline, CDR1 is MNHNS and CDR2 SASEGT. The CDR3 has 15 residues. CDR3 coding DNA: TGTGCCAGCAGTGAAGTCCGGGTATATGACTACGAGCAGTACTTC. Translating it yields CASSEVRVYDYEQYF.

V usage is TRBV21-1 and J usage is TRBJ2-3; the D call TRBD1 from the table was never checked on the DNA. TRBV21-1 is designated a pseudogene. The CDR3 spans 15 residues. The chain's CDR3 is CASSKGPVSTDTQYF. CDR3 DNA: TGTGCCAGCAGCAAAGGCCCGGTTAGCACAGATACGCAGTATTTT.

The gene calls are TRBV20-1 and TRBJ2-5; D may be TRBD1 (5 bases). The CDR3 is 13 residues long. Germline values: CDR1 DFQATT, CDR2 SNEGSKA (reference sequence). V shed 1 base and J shed 4 bases, with 10 bases lying between them. This CDR3 is CSARVEQVETQYF. CDR3 in DNA: TGCAGTGCTAGAGTAGAACAGGTAGAGACCCAGTACTTC.

This clonotype was picked up a small number of times. This chain joins TRBV20-1 and TRBJ2-7, with 7 bases matching TRBD1. Germline-derived CDR1 and CDR2 are DFQATT and SNEGSKA (reference sequence). J lost 3 bases, V lost 5 bases, and 7 bases had no gene match. The CDR3 spans 13 residues. In nucleotides, the CDR3 is TGCAGTGCTCCGGACAGGCAGCTCTACGAGCAGTACTTC. Its translation: CSAPDRQLYEQYF.

The chain couples TRBV20-1 to TRBJ2-1; TRBD2 agrees at 10 bases. Germline CDR1 DFQATT, CDR2 SNEGSKA (reference sequence). Losses at the gene ends were 6 bases for V and 5 bases for J; bases not matched to a gene: 10. CDR3 length: 15 residues. The CDR3 DNA reads as TGCAGTGCAAGCAGCGGGGGGGCCAGTCACAATGAGCAGTTCTTC. It is translated as CSASSGGASHNEQFF.

The rearrangement links TRBV30 to TRBJ2-4; 13 bases map to TRBD2. The CDR3 is made up of 13 amino acids. V gave up 4 bases and J gave up 15 bases; unmatched junction bases: 9. Germline CDR1 reads GTSNPN; CDR2 reads SVGIG (reference sequence). CDR3 region: CAWNVGLAGAVYF. The DNA for the CDR3 is TGTGCCTGGAACGTCGGACTAGCGGGAGCTGTGTACTTC.

CDR3 in amino acids: CSALSGLADNEQFF. The CDR3 nucleotides read TGCAGTGCCCTGAGTGGGCTAGCGGACAATGAGCAGTTCTTC. The V gene is TRBV20-1, the J gene TRBJ2-1, with 7 bases that match TRBD2. The CDR3 consists of 14 residues. The J segment lost 5 bases and the V segment lost 6 bases, leaving 10 bases of the junction unmatched. Germline CDR1 DFQATT, CDR2 SNEGSKA (reference sequence).

This sequence joins TRBV4-1 and TRBJ2-2, with D tentatively TRBD1 or TRBD2 (5 bases each). The CDR3 covers 14 residues. Trimming left V 3 bases short and J 9 bases short, with 14 bases between. Looked up from germline, CDR1 is MGHRA and CDR2 is YSYEKL. The CDR3 sequence is CASSHVGDGRELFF. CDR3 sequence (DNA): TGCGCCAGCAGCCATGTGGGGGACGGAAGGGAGCTGTTTTTT.